This T cell receptor beta chain was documented in a study of blood T cells in healthy people across ages. This CDR3 comprises 15 residues. The germline V gene has CDR1 SEHNR and CDR2 FQNEAQ (reference sequence). V dropped 7 bases and J dropped 2 bases, with 12 bases sitting between them. The sample holds many counts of this clonotype. The use of a sample-barcoded 5' primer and a J-beta primer mix characterized a second PCR of about 6 to 11 cycles. Each CDR3 protein gets one entry after TCRdb re-called the 5' RACE reads with MiXCR. The sample lists 550,000 to 750,000 distinct CDR3 sequences, 20% to 25% occurring once.

The sample taken for sequencing was blood. The rearrangement joins TRBV7-9 to TRBJ1-6; unclear D gene. This sequence was found in a man in his 70s in good health. The CDR3 nucleotides are TGTGCCAGCACCTCCTTGTCACCCTATAATTCACCCCTCCACTTT. Its translation: CASTSLSPYNSPLHF.